The 15 T cell receptor beta chains given below trace back to one sample, sequenced in a study of cytomegalovirus exposure and HLA in healthy donors. PCR amplification relied on 60 Vbeta primers (plus 13 Jbeta primers). Sequenced by immunoSEQ multiplex PCR; TCRdb stores in-frame clones only, minus some. The sample lists more than 150,000 clones, 70% to 90% occurring once. The sequenced sample was PBMCs. Receptor source: a man younger than 30 in good health and CMV-seropositive.

The DNA for the CDR3 is TGTGCCAGCAGGGTAGCGGCCTCCTACGAGCAGTACTTC. Amino acids: CASRVAASYEQYF. The chain carries TRBV6-1 and TRBJ2-7; D may be TRBD2 (6 bases). V was trimmed by 6 bases and J by 0 bases, leaving 9 bases between them. This CDR3 has 13 residues. Germline assignment: CDR1 MNHNS and CDR2 SASEGT.

The chain couples TRBV11-2 to TRBJ1-2; D is possibly TRBD1 (5 bases). Germline V lookup: CDR1 SGHAT, CDR2 FQNNGV. There are 15 residues in the CDR3. V dropped 5 bases and J dropped 5 bases, with 18 bases sitting between them. CDR3 sequence (DNA): TGTGCCAGCAGCCCACCGCTGGGGCGCCGGTATGGCTACACCTTC. Protein sequence: CASSPPLGRRYGYTF.

V is TRBV19 and J is TRBJ1-1; D ambiguous. V shed 7 bases and J shed 4 bases, with 7 bases lying between them. The germline V gene has CDR1 LNHDA and CDR2 SQIVND (reference sequence). CDR3 size: 11 residues. The CDR3 loop reads CASTGFTEAFF. CDR3 nucleotides: TGTGCCAGTACAGGTTTCACTGAAGCTTTCTTT.

The V call is TRBV5-4, the J call TRBJ2-5, with D possibly matching TRBD1 (5 bases). The CDR3 runs 11 residues. Germline V CDR1 and CDR2: SGHNT, YYREEE (reference sequence). The V end lost 7 bases, the J end lost 2 bases, and 6 bases lay between the germline ends. As DNA, the CDR3 is TGTGCCAGCGGGGCGCAAGAGACCCAGTACTTC. Protein sequence: CASGAQETQYF.

This clone was counted once. The chain employs TRBV5-1 and TRBJ2-1; maybe TRBD1 (6 bases). This CDR3 comprises 14 residues. V dropped 5 bases and J dropped 0 bases, with 9 bases sitting between them. CDR1 SGHRS and CDR2 YFSETQ come from the germline V gene. The CDR3 coding sequence is TGCGCCAGCAGGGGGGCTGGCTCCTACAATGAGCAGTTCTTC. Its protein is CASRGAGSYNEQFF.

The gene calls are TRBV9 and TRBJ2-3; weak D call: TRBD1 (5 bases). This CDR3 is built from 13 residues. Germline lookup yields CDR1 SGDLS and CDR2 YYNGEE. The ends were cut back, 0 bases at V and 5 bases at J, with 7 bases in the middle. CDR3 nucleotides: TGTGCCAGCAGCGTAGGGGGCCTAGATACGCAGTATTTT. Protein sequence: CASSVGGLDTQYF.

V is TRBV6-1 and J is TRBJ2-2; D uncertain. Between the trimmed V and J ends, which lost 3 bases and 0 bases, there was a span of 14 bases. The germline CDR1 and CDR2 sequences are MNHNS and SASEGT. The CDR3 spans 17 residues. The CDR3 here is CASSEGLFLANTGELFF. For the CDR3, the DNA is TGTGCCAGCAGTGAGGGCCTCTTTCTCGCGAACACCGGGGAGCTGTTTTTT.

The rearrangement uses TRBV7-9 and TRBJ2-7; the D is unclear. There are 13 residues in the CDR3. Germline lookup yields CDR1 SEHNR and CDR2 FQNEAQ (reference sequence). V dropped 3 bases and J dropped 3 bases, with 9 bases sitting between them. The CDR3 region has the DNA TGTGCCAGCAGCTTCGGAGAATACTACGAGCAGTACTTC. This codes for CASSFGEYYEQYF.

The chain carries TRBV5-1 and TRBJ2-7, with a weak D call TRBD2 (5 bases). The CDR3 is 13 amino acids. V was pared by 4 bases and J by 7 bases, with 15 bases between. In germline, CDR1 is SGHRS, CDR2 YFSETQ. The CDR3 bases are TGCGCCAGCAGCGCCGGCGGGTCGGGAGAGCAGTACTTC. This codes for CASSAGGSGEQYF. Combining the CDR3 with reference TRBV5-1 and TRBJ2-7 gives the whole variable domain KAGVTQTPRYLIKTRGQQVTLSCSPISGHRSVSWYQQTPGQGLQFLFEYFSETQRNKGNFPGRFSGRQFSNSRSEMNVSTLELGDSALYLCASSAGGSGEQYFGPGTRLTVT.

This clone came up a few times. This chain connects TRBV7-6 to TRBJ1-5; a possible D gene is TRBD1 (6 bases). Germline V gene lookup returns CDR1 SGHVS and CDR2 FNYEAQ. The germline V and J ends were trimmed by 5 bases and 5 bases, with 13 bases remaining between them. This CDR3 is built from 14 residues. In DNA, the CDR3 is TGTGCCAGCAGCCCAAGACAGGCGGATCAGCCCCAGCATTTT. It yields the protein CASSPRQADQPQHF.

With regard to this clone: A junction boundary mismatches the germline segment, possibly from a read error. The chain links TRBV7-9 to TRBJ1-2, with D possibly TRBD1 on 5 matching bases. The length of the CDR3 is 16 residues. Germline-derived CDR1 and CDR2 are SEHNR and FQNEAQ (reference sequence). In nucleotides, the CDR3 is TGTTCCAGCAGCTCCCGTTCAGGGCACGGGAACTATGGCTACACCTTC. Amino acid sequence: CSSSSRSGHGNYGYTF. Full variable domain (remainder filled in from reference TRBV7-9 and TRBJ1-2): DTGVSQNPRHKITKRGQNVTFRCDPISEHNRLYWYRQTLGQGPEFLTYFQNEAQLEKSRLLSDRFSAERPKGSFSTLEIQRTEQGDSAMYLCSSSSRSGHGNYGYTFGSGTRLTVV.

This chain uses TRBV2 with TRBJ2-3; possibly TRBD1 for D (5 bases). The CDR3 extends over 11 amino acids. The germline gives CDR1 SNHLY, CDR2 FYNNEI. V was cut by 6 bases and J by 5 bases, with 6 bases left in between. The CDR3 DNA follows: TGTGCCAGCAGCAGGGAAGATACGCAGTATTTT. Translating gives CASSREDTQYF.

The chain combines TRBV19 with TRBJ1-3, with TRBD1 as a possible D gene (5 bases). The germline CDR1 and CDR2 sequences are LNHDA and SQIVND (reference sequence). V was pared by 6 bases and J by 0 bases, with 18 bases between. The CDR3 totals 17 residues. The CDR3 here is CASSNPGVGHSGNTIYF. In DNA form, the CDR3 reads TGTGCCAGTAGCAATCCGGGGGTCGGACACTCTGGAAACACCATATATTTT.

The chain recombines TRBV2 with TRBJ1-2; a weak D match, TRBD1 (6 bases). Trimming took off 1 base at V and 7 bases at J, with 16 bases between the two ends. Looked up from germline, CDR1 is SNHLY and CDR2 is FYNNEI. The CDR3 consists of 15 residues. CDR3 nucleotide sequence: TGTGCCAGCAGTGAAGTCCCAAGCCCGACAGGTGGCTACACCTTC. It codes for CASSEVPSPTGGYTF.

V is TRBV11-1 and J is TRBJ1-2, with 8 bases identical to TRBD1. Germline V gene sequence: CDR1 SGHAT, CDR2 FQDESV (reference sequence). V lost 4 bases to trimming and J lost 6 bases; unmatched junction nucleotides: 7. This CDR3 is 14 amino acids long. The CDR3 loop is CASSSMGTGDGYTF. CDR3 in DNA: TGTGCCAGCAGCTCAATGGGGACAGGAGATGGCTACACCTTC.